The subject of this entry is one T cell receptor (beta chain). What it binds is unknown. This specimen belongs to a study of CD4 T cells in relation to SARS-CoV-2 and coronaviruses. Study-wide background: The HLA restriction of the shared crossreactive spike epitopes was mapped. Findings and caveats of the study: Compared with monoreactive clones, crossreactive clones showed significantly weaker SARS-CoV-2 expansion.

Germline CDR1 reads LNHDA; CDR2 reads SQIVND (reference sequence). The CDR3 totals 13 residues. The ends lost 3 bases at V and 4 bases at J; junction bases unmatched: 2. Sequenced by immunoSEQ multiplex PCR; TCRdb stores in-frame clones only, minus some. The sample lists about 22,000 clones, about three quarters occurring once. The unexposed donors gave CD4+ T cells in about 2010-2019, prior to COVID-19. CD4+ T cells were isolated from the cells after 10 days of culture. The sample consisted of CD4+ T cells from PBMCs, cultured in vitro. The source is a human donor in good health. The J gene is TRBJ2-7, the V gene TRBV19; TRBD1 matches 8 bases. The CDR3 sequence is CASSIYRGYEQYF. The CDR3 DNA is TGTGCCAGTAGTATCTACAGGGGGTACGAGCAGTACTTC.